The clone carrying this T cell receptor (beta chain) was recorded many times. The sample comes from a study of neurological immune-mediated disorders. Study as a whole: In a group of around 35 multiple sclerosis patients, some 31 had the relapsing-remitting type and 3 had the secondary progressive type.

Germline V gene sequence: CDR1 SGHRS, CDR2 YFSETQ. The CDR3 loop spans 15 amino acids. With V trimmed by 0 bases and J by 4 bases, 2 bases remained unmatched. 5'RACE employing 10-nucleotide random UMIs yielded the cDNA. TCRdb recomputed calls from the 5' RACE reads with MiXCR, one row per CDR3 protein. In the table there are 55,000 to 70,000 distinct CDR3 sequences, under 5.5% of which are singletons. PBMCs numbering 2 million and stored at -80 C yielded the unsorted libraries. The source of this sequence is a woman between 45 and 65 years old with multiple sclerosis. What was sequenced was PBMCs. The chain carries TRBV5-1 and TRBJ2-5; TRBD1 matches 11 bases. The CDR3 nucleotides are TGCGCCAGCAGCTTGGTTGGGACAGGGGGAGAGACCCAGTACTTC. Its translation is CASSLVGTGGETQYF.